Listed below are T cell receptor beta chains from one sample, sequenced in a study of blood T cell repertoires in COVID-19. The data were produced by immunoSEQ multiplex PCR, yet TCRdb's version contains in-frame clones alone and is incomplete. The sample yields about 260,000 clones, roughly 86% seen once. The sequenced sample consisted of peripheral blood. The receptors shown here come from a woman aged 45-65 years with acute or convalescent COVID-19. CDR3s include the opening cysteine and the closing phenylalanine or tryptophan. The D gene is left open where the match is weak. Where a row states a size, it is once, few, many or the class of an expanded clone; other rows omit it.

clone_size	d_call	j_call	v_call	cdr3_length	cdr3_nt	cdr3_aa
-	TRBD2	TRBJ2-7	TRBV3-1/TRBV3-2	16	TGTGCCAGCAGCCCCTGGACTAGCGGACTCTACGTTGAGCAGTACTTC	CASSPWTSGLYVEQYF
-	-	TRBJ2-4	TRBV7-2	16	TGTGCCAGCAGCTTACCTCGGGGGACCCCCGGAAACATTCAGTACTTC	CASSLPRGTPGNIQYF
-	-	TRBJ1-5	TRBV28	16	TGTGCCAGCAGTTTTATGGGGGGGCCAAGGGATCAGCCCCAGCATTTT	CASSFMGGPRDQPQHF
few	-	TRBJ1-1	TRBV2	15	TGTGCCAGCAGTGTACGGGGAGGTGCGAACACTGAAGCTTTCTTT	CASSVRGGANTEAFF
-	-	TRBJ1-1	TRBV9	15	TGTGCCAGCAGCGTAGGCTCGAGGGGGATCACTGAAGCTTTCTTT	CASSVGSRGITEAFF
once	-	TRBJ1-4	TRBV29-1	14	TGCAGCGTAGCGCAGGGGTCAACTAATGAAAAACTGTTTTTT	CSVAQGSTNEKLFF
-	TRBD1	TRBJ1-1	TRBV28	13	TGTGCCAGCAGTATCAGGGGGGACACTGAAGCTTTCTTT	CASSIRGDTEAFF
-	-	TRBJ2-1	TRBV9	15	TGTGCCAGCAGCGGTTACGGGAGAACCTACAATGAGCAGTTCTTC	CASSGYGRTYNEQFF
-	TRBD2	TRBJ2-5	TRBV7-2	16	TGTGCCAGCAGCTTTCAACTAGCGGGAGAGGGAGAGACCCAGTACTTC	CASSFQLAGEGETQYF
once	-	TRBJ2-7	TRBV21-1	16	TGTGCCAGCAGCAAGGGACAGGGGGAAGATCCCTACGAGCAGTACTTC	CASSKGQGEDPYEQYF
-	-	TRBJ1-3	TRBV27	14	TGTGCCAGCAGTTTAGTAGGGGGTGGAAACACCATATATTTT	CASSLVGGGNTIYF
-	TRBD2	TRBJ2-3	TRBV4-1	14	TGCGCCAGCAGCCGGACTAGTAGCACAGATACGCAGTATTTT	CASSRTSSTDTQYF
-	TRBD1	TRBJ1-4	TRBV5-5	16	TGTGCCAGCAGCTTGGGGGACAGGGGAACTAATGAAAAACTGTTTTTT	CASSLGDRGTNEKLFF
-	TRBD1	TRBJ1-6	TRBV27	19	TGTGCCAGCAGTTCGACGGACAGGGGGCTTAGTTCCTATAATTCACCCCTCCACTTT	CASSSTDRGLSSYNSPLHF
-	-	TRBJ1-5	TRBV11-2	12	TGTGCCAGCAGCTTATCGGGTCAGCCCCAGCATTTT	CASSLSGQPQHF
-	TRBD1	TRBJ1-4	TRBV7-8	16	TGTGCCAGCAGCTCCCCCTGGACAGGGTCTAATGAAAAACTGTTTTTT	CASSSPWTGSNEKLFF
-	TRBD1	TRBJ1-5	TRBV5-6	17	TGTGCCAGCAGCTTGATGGGCATCAGGGGGCCTTTACAGCCCCAGCATTTT	CASSLMGIRGPLQPQHF
-	-	TRBJ2-3	TRBV27	12	TGTGCCAGCAGTCGATCAGGGGATACGCAGTATTTT	CASSRSGDTQYF
-	-	TRBJ2-5	TRBV5-4	14	TGTGCCAGCAAGCCCGCGGGGGCCTACGAGACCCAGTACTTC	CASKPAGAYETQYF
-	-	TRBJ2-3	TRBV24-1	15	TGTGCCACCAGTGGACCGAGGTATGGCACAGATACGCAGTATTTT	CATSGPRYGTDTQYF
-	-	TRBJ1-6	TRBV30	17	TGTGCCTGGAGCTCCGAGACAGGCATGTTCGACAATTCACCCCTCCACTTT	CAWSSETGMFDNSPLHF
few	TRBD1	TRBJ1-2	TRBV6-5	13	TGTGCCAGCAGACGCGACAGGGAATATGGCTACACCTTC	CASRRDREYGYTF
-	-	TRBJ2-7	TRBV10-2	12	TGCGCCAGCAGTTCCTTCTCCTACGAGCAGTACTTC	CASSSFSYEQYF
-	-	TRBJ1-3	TRBV18	17	TGTGCCAGCTCACCACCGAAGTCTGGGCTCTCTGGAAACACCATATATTTT	CASSPPKSGLSGNTIYF
-	-	TRBJ2-7	TRBV15	13	TGTGCCACCAGCAGAGATCTTAGCTACGAGCAGTACTTC	CATSRDLSYEQYF
-	-	TRBJ1-5	TRBV6-5	13	TGTGCCAGCAGCCAATTGGGGGCTGGTCCCCAGCATTTT	CASSQLGAGPQHF
-	TRBD2	TRBJ2-5	TRBV3-1/TRBV3-2	16	TGTGCCAGCAGCCAATTTGGGGGGGAGGGCCAAGAGACCCAGTACTTC	CASSQFGGEGQETQYF
-	TRBD2	TRBJ2-3	TRBV9	14	TGTGCCAGCAGCGCTAGCGGGAAGTTAGATACGCAGTATTTT	CASSASGKLDTQYF
-	-	TRBJ1-4	TRBV29-1	13	TGCAGCGTTGGGGGGGGCGCTGGGGAAAAACTGTTTTTT	CSVGGGAGEKLFF
-	TRBD1	TRBJ1-3	TRBV7-3	16	TGTGCCAGCAGCTTAACGTCAACAGGGGCTGGAAACACCATATATTTT	CASSLTSTGAGNTIYF
-	TRBD2	TRBJ2-7	TRBV5-1	19	TGCGCCAGCAGCTTGGAAGGGACTAGCGGGATCCCGACTATGGACGAGCAGTACTTC	CASSLEGTSGIPTMDEQYF
-	TRBD2	TRBJ2-7	TRBV4-1	15	TGCGCCAGCAGCCTGGGGCCGGCGGGAGGCTACGAGCAGTACTTC	CASSLGPAGGYEQYF
once	TRBD1	TRBJ1-3	TRBV9	15	TGTGCCAGCAGCGTACGACAGGGCCCCGGAAACACCATATATTTT	CASSVRQGPGNTIYF
-	-	TRBJ2-7	TRBV15	15	TGTGCCACCAGAGGGACCTTCAGGGGATCCTACGAGCAGTACTTC	CATRGTFRGSYEQYF
-	TRBD1	TRBJ2-3	TRBV30	15	TGTGCCTGGAGAGGGCGGGACAGGGGAAAAGATACGCAGTATTTT	CAWRGRDRGKDTQYF
few	TRBD2	TRBJ2-7	TRBV7-8	16	TGTGCCAGCACCCCGGGGGTCTTAGCGGGAGTAAGTGAGCAGTACTTC	CASTPGVLAGVSEQYF
once	TRBD1	TRBJ1-2	TRBV28	17	TGTGCCAGCAGTTTGACGGCTCAGGGGGCCGGAGTAAATGGCTACACCTTC	CASSLTAQGAGVNGYTF
-	-	TRBJ2-5	TRBV11-1	14	TGTGCCAGCAGCACATACAGGGAGAGGAAGACCCAGTACTTC	CASSTYRERKTQYF
-	-	TRBJ1-5	TRBV19	12	TGTGCCAGTAGTATCAGGAATCAGCCCCAGCATTTT	CASSIRNQPQHF
-	-	TRBJ1-3	TRBV15	16	TGTGCCACCAGCAGTTCCGGGTTCCGCTCTGGAAACACCATATATTTT	CATSSSGFRSGNTIYF
-	-	TRBJ1-1	TRBV6-4	14	TGTGCCAGCAGTGCCGACTCCACAGGATCTGAAGCTTTCTTT	CASSADSTGSEAFF
-	-	TRBJ2-5	TRBV27	12	TGTGCCAGCAGTCACAGGGACGAGACCCAGTACTTC	CASSHRDETQYF